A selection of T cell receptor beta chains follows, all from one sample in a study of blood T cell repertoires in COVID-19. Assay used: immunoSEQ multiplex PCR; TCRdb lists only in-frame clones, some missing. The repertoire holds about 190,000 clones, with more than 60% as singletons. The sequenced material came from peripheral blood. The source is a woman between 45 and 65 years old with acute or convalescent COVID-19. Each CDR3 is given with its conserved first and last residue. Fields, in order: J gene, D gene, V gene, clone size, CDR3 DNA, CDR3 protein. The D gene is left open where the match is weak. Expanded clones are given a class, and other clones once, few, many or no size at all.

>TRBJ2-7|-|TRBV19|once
TGTGCCAGTAGTACGCGGGCCATTCCGGGGGAGCAGTACTTC
CASSTRAIPGEQYF
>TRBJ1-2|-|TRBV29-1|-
TGCAGCGTTGGGGCAGAGAATGGCTACACCTTC
CSVGAENGYTF
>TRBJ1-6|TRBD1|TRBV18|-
TGTGCCAGCTCACAAGACAGGGGCGATTCACCCCTCCACTTT
CASSQDRGDSPLHF
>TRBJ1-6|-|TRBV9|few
TGTGCCAGCAGCGTATTAGAGCAGCGTTCACCCCTCCACTTT
CASSVLEQRSPLHF
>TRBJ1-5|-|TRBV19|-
TGTGCCAGTAGTACAGGGCGTAGCAATCAGCCCCAGCATTTT
CASSTGRSNQPQHF
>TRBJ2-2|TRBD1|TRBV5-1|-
TGCGCCAGCAGAATAGGGACAGGGGACACCGGGGAGCTGTTTTTT
CASRIGTGDTGELFF
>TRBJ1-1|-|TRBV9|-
TGTGCCAGCAGCGTAGGACTGCTAAGTATGAACACTGAAGCTTTCTTT
CASSVGLLSMNTEAFF
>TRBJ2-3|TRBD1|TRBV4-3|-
TGCGCCAGCAGCCAAGATACTCCAGGGGGACAAGATACGCAGTATTTT
CASSQDTPGGQDTQYF
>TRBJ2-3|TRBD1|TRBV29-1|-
TGCAGCGTTTCAGGACAGGGAACAGATACGCAGTATTTT
CSVSGQGTDTQYF
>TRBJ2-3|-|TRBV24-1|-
TGTGCCACCAGTGATTTTGCTGGCCAGAGCACAGATACGCAGTATTTT
CATSDFAGQSTDTQYF
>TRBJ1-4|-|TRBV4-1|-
TGCGCCAGCACCAATACTAAGGAAAAACTGTTTTTT
CASTNTKEKLFF
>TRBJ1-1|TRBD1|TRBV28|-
TGTGCCAGCAGTTTATTGGCGGGGACAGGGAGTGGAGGAGCTTTCTTT
CASSLLAGTGSGGAFF
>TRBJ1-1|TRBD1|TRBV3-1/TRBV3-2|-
TGTGCCAGCAGCCAAGTGGTAGGAGGGGGCGAAGCTTTCTTT
CASSQVVGGGEAFF
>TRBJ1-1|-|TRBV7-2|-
TGTGCCAGCAGCGTCGGGGTACACCTGGGGACTGAAGCTTTCTTT
CASSVGVHLGTEAFF
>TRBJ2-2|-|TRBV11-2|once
TGTGCCAGCAGCTTGTCCCGGCGGGTTGCCGGGGAGCTGTTTTTT
CASSLSRRVAGELFF
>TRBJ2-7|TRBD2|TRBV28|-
TGTGCCAGCAGTTTTAGAGGGCTAGCGGAAATCTACGAGCAGTACTTC
CASSFRGLAEIYEQYF
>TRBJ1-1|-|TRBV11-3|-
TGTGCCAGCAGCTTATCTGGAGACACTGAAGCTTTCTTT
CASSLSGDTEAFF
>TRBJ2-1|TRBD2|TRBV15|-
TGTGCCACCAGCAGCCGGGTTATTGTAGCGGGGAATGAGCAGTTCTTC
CATSSRVIVAGNEQFF
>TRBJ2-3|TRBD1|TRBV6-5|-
TGTGCCAGCAGGGACAGGGGGCGAGGAGATACGCAGTATTTT
CASRDRGRGDTQYF
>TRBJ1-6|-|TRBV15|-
TGTGCCACCAGCAGAGCCCGGGACAAAAGGGATTCACCCCTCCACTTT
CATSRARDKRDSPLHF
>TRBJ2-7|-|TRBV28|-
TGTGCCAGCAGTTGGGAGAACGTCTACGAGCAGTACTTC
CASSWENVYEQYF
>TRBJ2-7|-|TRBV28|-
TGTGCCAGCAGGTCCGGGTTCTTGGGCGAGCAGTACTTC
CASRSGFLGEQYF
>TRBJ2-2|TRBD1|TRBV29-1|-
TGCAGCGTTGCGGACAGGGTTCAGCCCGGGGAGCTGTTTTTT
CSVADRVQPGELFF
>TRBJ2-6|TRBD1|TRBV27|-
TGTGCCAGCAGTTCGGGACAGCCCGGGGCCAACGTCCTGACTTTC
CASSSGQPGANVLTF
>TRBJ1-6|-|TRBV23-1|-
TGCGCCAGCAGTCAATCCCGGGTAGGTTCACCCCTCCACTTT
CASSQSRVGSPLHF
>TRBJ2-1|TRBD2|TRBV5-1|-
TGCGCCAGCAGCTTGGAGGGAATAGCGGGAGGGCCGAGGGAGCAGTTCTTC
CASSLEGIAGGPREQFF
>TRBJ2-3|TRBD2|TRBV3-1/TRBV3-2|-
TGTGCCAGCAGCCCCCTGTCCCGGGGGGAGGGTGCAGATACGCAGTATTTT
CASSPLSRGEGADTQYF